These 16 T cell receptor beta chains originate from one sample sequenced in a study of Tregs in tolerant kidney transplant recipients. TCRdb keeps only in-frame clones here, not all; method: immunoSEQ multiplex PCR. Across 25,000 to 35,000 clones, the top ten clones capture roughly 7.1% of the sample. The sequencing used CD8+ T cells from blood, collected before the transplant. Every receptor here comes from a human donor who received a combined kidney and bone marrow transplant.

With respect to this clone: The read gets to within 3 residues of the CDR3 end, and the germline J gene fills in the rest. The rearrangement links TRBV7-2 to TRBJ2-7; D possibly corresponds to TRBD1 (7 bases). Germline V CDR1 and CDR2: SGHTA, FQGNSA. CDR3 length: 15 residues. Trimming took off 3 bases at V and 5 bases at J, with 17 bases between the two ends. CDR3: CASSFIRRGVDEQYF. CDR3 bases read: TGTGCCAGCAGCTTCATCCGCAGGGGGGTGGACGAG. The full variable domain, completed using reference TRBV7-2 and TRBJ2-7, is GAGVSQSPSNKVTEKGKDVELRCDPISGHTALYWYRQSLGQGLEFLIYFQGNSAPDKSGLPSDRFSAERTGGSVSTLTIQRTQQEDSAVYLCASSFIRRGVDEQYFGPGTRLTVT.

CDR3 amino acids: CASSPGHTGPGYTF. The DNA read from the CDR3 is TGTGCCAGCAGTCCCGGCCATACAGGGCCTGGC. The V and J genes are TRBV7-6 and TRBJ1-2, with D possibly being TRBD1 (6 bases). Coverage ceases 3 residues before the CDR3 finishes, and the germline J gene fills in the end. The germline V and J ends were trimmed by 6 bases and 7 bases, with 18 bases remaining between them. Looked up from germline, CDR1 is SGHVS and CDR2 is FNYEAQ. The length of the CDR3 is 14 residues.

Details on this clone: From the germline J gene comes the end of the CDR3, since the read stops 3 residues before it. The rearrangement uses TRBV20-1 and TRBJ2-5, with D possibly matching TRBD2 (6 bases). Per the germline V gene, CDR1 is DFQATT and CDR2 is SNEGSKA (reference sequence). V lost 1 base and J 4 bases, leaving 13 bases between the germline ends. The CDR3 contains 14 residues. The DNA read from the CDR3 is TGCAGTGCTAGAGTTCCTAGCGATGGAGAGACC. It translates to CSARVPSDGET. Given in full, the CDR3 is CSARVPSDGETQYF.

As concerns this clone: The CDR3 goes on 3 residues after the read ends, and that part is filled in from the germline J gene. The chain couples TRBV5-6 to TRBJ2-7; D is possibly TRBD2 (5 bases). CDR1 SGHDT and CDR2 YYEEEE come from the germline V gene. The ends were cut back, 3 bases at V and 6 bases at J, with 13 bases in the middle. This CDR3 contains 13 residues. The DNA read from the CDR3 is TGTGCCAGCAGCTCCCCAGGACGGGGCGAG. Translating it yields CASSSPGRGE. In full, the CDR3 reads CASSSPGRGEQYF. The full variable domain, in which reference TRBV5-6 and TRBJ2-7 provide the parts outside the CDR3, is DAGVTQSPTHLIKTRGQQVTLRCSPKSGHDTVSWYQQALGQGPQFIFQYYEEEERQRGNFPDRFSGHQFPNYSSELNVNALLLGDSALYLCASSSPGRGEQYFGPGTRLTVT.

To note about this clone: The read ends 3 residues early relative to the CDR3; the germline J gene fills the gap. The gene calls are TRBV29-1 and TRBJ1-3; no clear D. Trimming took 0 bases from V and 0 from J, leaving 9 bases between them. The CDR3 spans 15 residues. Germline-derived CDR1 and CDR2 are SQVTM and ANQGSEA. The CDR3 here is CSVEDGDYSGNTIYF. CDR3 DNA, as far as it was read: TGCAGCGTTGAAGATGGTGACTACTCTGGAAACACC.

A note on this clone: The read is 3 residues too short to cover the CDR3 end, so that end is filled in from the germline J gene. The rearrangement links TRBV19 to TRBJ2-4; the D gene is possibly TRBD2 (7 bases). The V gene lost 5 bases and the J gene lost 7 bases, with 15 bases spanning the gap. CDR3 size: 14 residues. From germline, CDR1 is LNHDA and CDR2 SQIVND (reference sequence). This CDR3 is CASSPGGLLNIQYF. The part of the CDR3 DNA that was read is TGTGCCAGTAGTCCCGGGGGGCTACTTAACATT. The whole variable domain, filled in from reference TRBV19 and TRBJ2-4, reads DGGITQSPKYLFRKEGQNVTLSCEQNLNHDAMYWYRQDPGQGLRLIYYSQIVNDFQKGDIAEGYSVSREKKESFPLTVTSAQKNPTAFYLCASSPGGLLNIQYFGAGTRLSVL.

With regard to this clone: Sequencing ends 3 residues short of the CDR3 end; the germline J gene provides the rest. The rearrangement uses TRBV7-6 and TRBJ1-4; D unresolved. V was cut by 3 bases and J by 6 bases, with 5 bases left in between. There are 12 residues in the CDR3. Germline values: CDR1 SGHVS, CDR2 FNYEAQ. The CDR3 bases that were read are TGTGCCAGCAGCTTTACGGATGAAAAA. This codes for CASSFTDEK. The complete CDR3 reads CASSFTDEKLFF.

Details on this clone: The read gets to within 3 residues of the CDR3 end, and the germline J gene fills in the rest. The V and J genes are TRBV19 and TRBJ1-1, with D tentatively TRBD1 (6 bases). Germline CDR1 and CDR2: LNHDA and SQIVND (reference sequence). The CDR3 totals 14 residues. The covered CDR3 bases are TGTGCTAGCGGGGGGGGACATTGGAACACTGAA. Amino acids: CASGGGHWNTE. The whole CDR3 protein is CASGGGHWNTEAFF.

A word on this clone: The sequenced fragment ends 3 residues before the CDR3 boundary, so the rest is inferred from the germline J gene. The chain couples TRBV19 to TRBJ2-5; D perhaps matches TRBD1 (5 bases). Germline assignment: CDR1 LNHDA and CDR2 SQIVND (reference sequence). CDR3 length: 14 residues. V shed 1 base and J shed 5 bases, with 11 bases lying between them. The covered CDR3 bases are TGTGCCAGTAGTATAGGTGGACAATGGGAGACC. Translating it yields CASSIGGQWET. The whole CDR3 protein is CASSIGGQWETQYF.

Regarding this clone: The DNA ends 3 residues before the CDR3 does, and the rest of the CDR3 is filled in from the germline J gene. This chain links TRBV7-8 with TRBJ2-7; D unclear. CDR1 and CDR2 from the germline V gene are SGHVS and FQNEAQ. This CDR3 contains 12 residues. The V end was cut by 3 bases, the J end by 0 bases, with 3 bases between. CDR3 protein: CASSFNSYEQYF. The CDR3 DNA, read in part, is TGTGCCAGCAGCTTTAACTCCTACGAG.

With regard to this clone: The read stops 3 residues short of the end of the CDR3; the missing end is completed from the germline J gene. The chain combines TRBV30 with TRBJ2-1, with D possibly being TRBD2 (5 bases). The germline CDR1 and CDR2 sequences are GTSNPN and SVGIG (reference sequence). The V gene lost 0 bases and the J gene lost 6 bases, with 9 bases spanning the gap. The CDR3 totals 13 residues. CDR3 region: CAWSVLAPNEQFF. CDR3 bases read: TGTGCCTGGAGTGTGTTAGCGCCCAATGAG.

Note on this clone: The observed sequence ends 3 residues before the CDR3 terminus, with the missing tail filled in from the germline J gene. The V call is TRBV28, the J call TRBJ2-7; maybe TRBD1 (5 bases). Looked up from germline, CDR1 is MDHEN and CDR2 is SYDVKM. The V end lost 9 bases, the J end lost 2 bases, and 11 bases lay between the germline ends. The CDR3 extends over 12 amino acids. Partial CDR3 DNA: TGTGCCAGTCAAACAGGAACCTACGAG. It is translated as CASQTGTYE. In full, the CDR3 reads CASQTGTYEQYF.

About this clone itself: Read coverage stops 3 residues before the CDR3 terminus; the germline J gene supplies the remainder. The gene calls are TRBV5-4 and TRBJ2-3; D is perhaps TRBD2 (7 bases). The ends were cut back, 5 bases at V and 0 bases at J, with 16 bases in the middle. CDR3 length: 16 amino acids. CDR1 is SGHNT and CDR2 is YYREEE in the germline V gene (reference sequence). CDR3: CASSRHREGSTDTQYF. The sequenced CDR3 bases are TGTGCCAGCAGTCGCCACAGGGAGGGTAGCACAGATACG.

As regards this clone: The read finishes 3 residues shy of the CDR3 end, and the germline J gene is used to complete it. The rearrangement uses TRBV7-9 and TRBJ2-5; 10 nucleotides match TRBD2. V gave up 2 bases and J gave up 2 bases; unmatched junction bases: 2. Germline assignment: CDR1 SEHNR and CDR2 FQNEAQ (reference sequence). The CDR3 is 15 residues long. CDR3 sequence reads: CASSLISGGQETQYF. The sequenced part of the CDR3 DNA is TGTGCCAGCAGCTTAATTAGCGGGGGGCAAGAGACC.

Of note for this clone: With the read ending 3 residues before the CDR3 end, the germline J gene is used to fill in that end. The V call is TRBV7-9, the J call TRBJ1-2; D unclear. This CDR3 comprises 12 residues. Germline V gene lookup returns CDR1 SEHNR and CDR2 FQNEAQ (reference sequence). The CDR3 DNA, read in part, is TGTGCCAGCAGCTTCCAGGCAGAGGGC. Translated: CASSFQAEG. In full, the CDR3 reads CASSFQAEGYTF.

To note about this clone: The read terminates 3 residues ahead of where the CDR3 ends, so the germline J gene completes it. The V and J genes are TRBV2 and TRBJ1-6; tentatively, D is TRBD1 (6 bases). Trimming took 3 bases from V and 8 from J, leaving 11 bases between them. The CDR3 has 14 residues. The germline V gene has CDR1 SNHLY and CDR2 FYNNEI. The CDR3 protein is CASSDQGRDSPLHF. The CDR3 DNA, read in part, is TGTGCCAGCAGTGACCAGGGGAGAGATTCACCC.